A single sample is the source of the 24 T cell receptor beta chains below, sequenced in a study of T cells in Graves' hyperthyroidism and ophthalmopathy. Amplification of TCR beta CDR3 regions was performed using RNA transcripts as template. TCR CDR3 underwent first-round RT-PCR with the HTBI primer set. TCRdb called the multiplex PCR reads again in MiXCR, with one record for every CDR3 protein. The profile shows hundreds of thousands of distinct CDR3 sequences, approximately 15% of them singletons. The sequenced sample consisted of blood. These receptors were taken from a woman aged 45-59 years with Graves' ophthalmopathy.

This clonotype was seen many times. The chain has TRBV5-6 and TRBJ2-7; D not certain. Trimming removed 4 bases at V and 4 bases at J, with 15 bases between. Germline V gene lookup returns CDR1 SGHDT and CDR2 YYEEEE. CDR3 size: 14 residues. The CDR3 spells CASSGPGRPYEQYF. The CDR3 nucleotides are TGTGCCAGCAGCGGACCTGGACGGCCGTACGAGCAGTACTTC.

Remarks on this clonotype: It may be a read error: a sequence one base away is much more abundant. This likely comes from a read error, as the CDR3 has no conserved phenylalanine or tryptophan at its end. The rearrangement links TRBV13 to TRBJ2-5; D may be TRBD1 or TRBD2 (5 bases each). Germline CDR1 is PRHDT and CDR2 is FYEKMQ (reference sequence). Trimming removed 5 bases from V and 4 bases from J, with 11 bases in between. CDR3 length: 13 residues. CDR3 residues: CASSPGSRETQYL. The CDR3 bases are TGTGCCAGCAGCCCAGGGAGTAGAGAGACCCAGTACCTC.

This clonotype was picked up many times. V usage is TRBV6-2 or TRBV6-3 and J usage is TRBJ2-3; TRBD2 matches 9 bases. V trimming: 8 bases; J trimming: 6 bases; junction bases outside the gene matches: 12. From germline, CDR1 is MNHEY and CDR2 SVGEGT. CDR3 length equals 15 residues. CDR3 nucleotides: TGTGCCAGCGCTGAGGCGAGCGGGAGGAGGGATACGCAGTATTTT. Protein product: CASAEASGRRDTQYF.

This clonotype came up many times. The gene calls are TRBV20-1 and TRBJ2-5, with TRBD2 matching 14 bases. Trimming cost V 6 bases and J 5 bases; bases outside gene matches: 2. This CDR3 has 13 residues. Germline CDR1 and CDR2: DFQATT and SNEGSKA (reference sequence). Written as DNA, the CDR3 is TGCAGTGCCAGACTAGCGGGAGGGGAGACCCAGTACTTC. This gives the protein CSARLAGGETQYF.

This clonotype has only a few counts. This sequence may be a read error, since a much larger clone differs from it by one base. V and J are TRBV30 and TRBJ2-7, with 13 bases lining up with TRBD2. V was pared by 3 bases and J by 5 bases, with 4 bases of the junction left unmatched. The CDR3 is 14 residues long. CDR1 is GTSNPN, CDR2 SVGIG, per germline (reference sequence). The CDR3 spells CAWSPGTSGDEQYF. CDR3 coding DNA: TGTGCCTGGAGCCCCGGGACTAGCGGGGACGAGCAGTACTTC. The entire variable domain, with the rest obtained from reference TRBV30 and TRBJ2-7, is as follows: SQTIHQWPATLVQPVGSPLSLECTVEGTSNPNLYWYRQAAGRGLQLLFYSVGIGQISSEVPQNLSASRPQDRQFILSSKKLLLSDSGFYLCAWSPGTSGDEQYFGPGTRLTVT.

This clonotype was counted at least ten times. The V call is TRBV11-3, the J call TRBJ2-1, with a weak D call TRBD2 (5 bases). CDR1 and CDR2 (germline): SGHNT, YENEEA. V lost 5 bases to trimming and J lost 7 bases, with 15 bases between them. The CDR3 extends over 14 amino acids. The CDR3: CASSTRDIHNEQFF. CDR3 in DNA: TGTGCCAGCAGCACCCGGGATATTCATAATGAGCAGTTCTTC.

This clonotype was recorded many times. The chain uses TRBV18 and TRBJ2-7; D is possibly TRBD1 (5 bases). The CDR3 length is 16 residues. Trimming pared 3 bases from V and 1 base from J, leaving 16 bases between. Germline-derived CDR1 and CDR2 are KGHSH and LQKENI. CDR3 amino acids: CASSPLPSQGSYEQYF. In DNA form, the CDR3 reads TGTGCCAGCTCACCCCTCCCTTCGCAGGGTTCCTACGAGCAGTACTTC.

This clonotype was seen more than once but under ten times. The chain is built from TRBV7-3 and TRBJ2-2; maybe TRBD1 (6 bases). CDR1 and CDR2 from the germline V gene are SGHTA and FQGTGA. The CDR3 is 16 residues long. The V gene lost 3 bases and the J gene lost 3 bases, with 14 bases spanning the gap. The CDR3 bases are TGTGCCAGCAGCTTCCACAGGGTCTACGACACCGGGGAGCTGTTTTTT. Translating it yields CASSFHRVYDTGELFF.

This clonotype was picked up many times. The chain employs TRBV7-3 and TRBJ2-1; D ambiguous. CDR1 and CDR2 from the germline V gene are SGHTA and FQGTGA. V lost 1 base, J lost 3 bases, and 10 bases lay in between. The length of the CDR3 is 15 residues. CDR3 in DNA: TGTGCCAGCAGCTTAAGCCGGACCGACTACAATGAGCAGTTCTTC. It translates to CASSLSRTDYNEQFF.

This sequence joins TRBV6-2 or TRBV6-3 and TRBJ1-2; 12 nucleotides line up with TRBD1. The CDR3 spans 21 residues. CDR1 and CDR2 (germline): MNHEY, SVGEGT. The J segment lost 0 bases and the V segment lost 6 bases, leaving 20 bases of the junction unmatched. The CDR3 DNA is TGTGCCAGCAGCCTTCCGGGACAGGGGGCGCCGGATCGAGGCCCTAACTATGGCTACACCTTC. The encoded protein is CASSLPGQGAPDRGPNYGYTF.

This sequence joins TRBV7-9 and TRBJ2-4, with TRBD1 as a possible D gene (5 bases). The CDR3 has 16 amino acids. CDR1 and CDR2 from the germline V gene are SEHNR and FQNEAQ (reference sequence). Trimming removed 5 bases from V and 0 bases from J, with 14 bases in between. The CDR3 is CASSDIQGLAKNIQYF. The CDR3 DNA reads as TGTGCCAGCAGCGACATCCAGGGTTTAGCCAAAAACATTCAGTACTTC.

There are many counts of this clonotype. This chain connects TRBV28 to TRBJ2-1; weak D call: TRBD2 (5 bases). The V and J ends lost 4 bases and 5 bases respectively, with 15 bases between them. CDR3 length equals 15 residues. Germline V gene data show CDR1 as MDHEN and CDR2 as SYDVKM. The CDR3 DNA reads TGTGCCAGCAGTTACCCTCGGGGAATAAACAATGAGCAGTTCTTC. Translated, it gives CASSYPRGINNEQFF.

This clonotype was recorded a few times. The V call is TRBV29-1, the J call TRBJ2-7; 12 bases align to TRBD2. Germline-derived CDR1 and CDR2 are SQVTM and ANQGSEA. There are 13 residues in the CDR3. V lost 4 bases to trimming and J lost 2 bases; unmatched junction nucleotides: 0. The CDR3 loop is CSVASGRAYEQYF. In nucleotides, the CDR3 is TGCAGCGTTGCTAGCGGGAGGGCCTACGAGCAGTACTTC.

As concerns this clonotype: Since a much larger clone is just one base distant, this may be a read error. The CDR3 spells CASSLNGPLYQKTQYF. The CDR3 nucleotides read TGTGCCAGCAGCTTAAATGGTCCTCTGTACCAAAAGACCCAGTACTTC. The chain recombines TRBV7-3 with TRBJ2-5, with D uncertain. There are 16 residues in the CDR3. Germline V gene lookup returns CDR1 SGHTA and CDR2 FQGTGA.

This clonotype has ten or more counts. The chain combines TRBV12-3 or TRBV12-4 with TRBJ1-5, with a tentative D call TRBD1 (6 bases). V was cut by 2 bases and J by 6 bases, with 14 bases left in between. The CDR3 has 15 amino acids. CDR3 in DNA: TGTGCCAGCAGTTTATCGGGGGGCCGTTCTCAGCCCCAGCATTTT. This encodes CASSLSGGRSQPQHF.

The J gene is TRBJ1-3, the V gene TRBV30; D is unclear. Germline values: CDR1 GTSNPN, CDR2 SVGIG (reference sequence). V was shortened by 8 bases and J by 0 bases, with 8 bases between the two germline ends. This CDR3 region has 12 residues. In nucleotides, the CDR3 is TGTGCCCAGAGAAACTCTGGAAACACCATATATTTT. The encoded protein is CAQRNSGNTIYF. Filled out from reference TRBV30 and TRBJ1-3, the complete variable domain reads SQTIHQWPATLVQPVGSPLSLECTVEGTSNPNLYWYRQAAGRGLQLLFYSVGIGQISSEVPQNLSASRPQDRQFILSSKKLLLSDSGFYLCAQRNSGNTIYFGEGSWLTVV.

This clonotype was found many times. The genes are TRBV28 and TRBJ2-1; perhaps D is TRBD1 or TRBD2 (6 bases each). Germline CDR1 reads MDHEN; CDR2 reads SYDVKM. Between the trimmed V and J ends, which lost 3 bases and 5 bases, there was a span of 41 bases. The CDR3 totals 24 residues. The CDR3 bases are TGTGCCAGCAGTTTCCTCACGCAGGACAGAGAGGAGGGGCTAAGGCTAGCGCTAAACAATGAGCAGTTCTTC. Translated, it gives CASSFLTQDREEGLRLALNNEQFF.

In its sample, this clonotype was seen a few times. The J gene is TRBJ2-2, the V gene TRBV2, with 10 bases that match TRBD1. The CDR3 runs 13 residues. The trim removed 7 bases at V and 7 bases at J, leaving 3 bases unmatched. Germline CDR1 and CDR2: SNHLY and FYNNEI. CDR3 in amino acids: CASKGTGVGELFF. CDR3 nucleotide sequence: TGTGCCAGCAAGGGGACAGGGGTCGGGGAGCTGTTTTTT.

This clonotype has just a few counts. The chain joins TRBV18 to TRBJ2-7, with TRBD1 identical over 9 bases. After removal of 3 bases from V and 2 bases from J, the junction contained 8 bases not matched to a gene. Germline CDR1 and CDR2: KGHSH and LQKENI. CDR3 size: 16 residues. The DNA for the CDR3 is TGTGCCAGCTCACCCCCGGGACAGGGAGGTACCTACGAGCAGTACTTC. As protein: CASSPPGQGGTYEQYF.

Many counts were recorded for this clonotype. This chain joins TRBV24-1 and TRBJ2-5; D gene ambiguous. V was cut by 3 bases and J by 1 base, with 8 bases left in between. The CDR3 is made up of 14 amino acids. Germline-derived CDR1 and CDR2 are KGHDR and SFDVKD. The CDR3 DNA follows: TGTGCCACCAGTGATCCGGGCCTCCAAGAGACCCAGTACTTC. It translates to CATSDPGLQETQYF.

There are many counts of this clonotype. The V and J genes are TRBV5-6 and TRBJ2-3; D gene ambiguous. V gave up 0 bases and J gave up 4 bases, with 12 bases separating them. This CDR3 comprises 15 residues. CDR1 and CDR2 from the germline V gene are SGHDT and YYEEEE. The chain's CDR3 is CASSLDLAAPDTQYF. The CDR3 region has the DNA TGTGCCAGCAGCTTGGATCTTGCTGCCCCAGATACGCAGTATTTT.

The sample holds many counts of this clonotype. The chain recombines TRBV7-2 with TRBJ1-2; the D gene is possibly TRBD1 (5 bases). There are 15 residues in the CDR3. V lost 1 base to trimming and J lost 2 bases, with 11 bases between them. Looked up from germline, CDR1 is SGHTA and CDR2 is FQGNSA. CDR3: CASSLDGGTNYGYTF. The CDR3 DNA sequence: TGTGCCAGCAGCTTAGATGGGGGGACCAACTATGGCTACACCTTC.

The table lists this clonotype with many counts. V gene TRBV5-4 combines with J gene TRBJ2-7, with D perhaps TRBD1 (6 bases). The germline gives CDR1 SGHNT, CDR2 YYREEE (reference sequence). V was cut by 5 bases and J by 5 bases, with 20 bases left in between. This CDR3 contains 15 residues. The CDR3 sequence is CASSRPLDRNDEQYF. The CDR3 nucleotides read TGTGCCAGCAGTCGTCCCCTTGACAGGAATGACGAGCAGTACTTC.

Ten or more counts support this clonotype. CDR3 amino acids: CASSLDGVADTQYF. The CDR3 coding sequence is TGTGCCAGCAGCTTAGACGGGGTGGCAGATACGCAGTATTTT. This sequence joins TRBV7-2 and TRBJ2-3, with TRBD2 as a possible D gene (5 bases). The CDR3 totals 14 residues. V dropped 1 base and J dropped 4 bases, with 9 bases sitting between them. The germline gives CDR1 SGHTA, CDR2 FQGNSA.